This TCR beta chain emerged from a study of cytomegalovirus exposure and HLA in healthy donors. Findings of the study overall: Sequences of the TCR beta chain were said to predict the HLA-A and HLA-B alleles of most subjects accurately. Most observed TCR sequences were rare, whereas some public TCRs were detected in many donors.

Trimming shortened V by 6 bases and J by 2 bases, and 15 bases separated the two germline ends. CDR1 and CDR2 (germline): SNHLY, FYNNEI. The CDR3 is 15 residues long. On this clone: Its specificity is not known.

Both 60 Vbeta primers and 13 Jbeta primers went into the PCR. Sequenced by immunoSEQ multiplex PCR; TCRdb stores in-frame clones only, minus some. The table includes 95,000 to 150,000 clones, approximately 76% detected once. The V and J genes are TRBV2 and TRBJ2-3; D is perhaps TRBD1 (6 bases). What was sequenced was PBMCs. The TCR comes from a man aged 55-75 years in good health and CMV-seropositive. The CDR3 nucleotides are TGTGCCAGCAGAACCCGGGACACCTCCACAGATACGCAGTATTTT. The encoded protein is CASRTRDTSTDTQYF.